These 28 T cell receptor beta chains were all obtained from the same sample, sequenced in a study of T cells in Graves' hyperthyroidism and ophthalmopathy. Amplification of TCR beta CDR3 regions was performed using RNA transcripts as template. RT-PCR in the first round (using the HTBI primer set) targeted the TCR CDR3. TCRdb ran MiXCR on the multiplex PCR reads and lists one entry per CDR3 protein. The data show some 500,000 distinct CDR3 sequences, 14% seen once. The sample was blood. These receptors all come from a woman younger than 35 with Graves' hyperthyroidism.

Turning to this clonotype: At one boundary the junction diverges from the germline segment, which might be a read error. The rearrangement uses TRBV12-5 and TRBJ1-3, with D possibly TRBD1 on 5 matching bases. This CDR3 has 15 amino acids. In germline, CDR1 is LGHNT, CDR2 FRNRAP. CDR3 sequence: CASGPGRNSGNTTYF. Written as DNA, the CDR3 is TGTGCTAGTGGCCCGGGACGGAACTCTGGAAACACCACATATTTT.

This clonotype was detected only a few times. DNA of the CDR3: TGTGCCATCAGTGAGGGCAAACAAAGGGCCAATGAGCAGTTCTTC. Amino acids: CAISEGKQRANEQFF. The chain links TRBV10-3 to TRBJ2-1, with no clear D. Deletions cut 2 bases from V and 6 bases from J, with 14 bases between. The CDR3 contains 15 residues. Germline V CDR1 and CDR2: ENHRY, SYGVKD.

This chain connects TRBV20-1 to TRBJ2-1; 9 bases match TRBD2. The CDR3 consists of 13 residues. With V trimmed by 5 bases and J by 7 bases, 6 bases remained unmatched. The germline gives CDR1 DFQATT, CDR2 SNEGSKA (reference sequence). CDR3 coding DNA: TGCAGTGCTCCCGGGACTAGCTTGAATGAGCAGTTCTTC. This encodes CSAPGTSLNEQFF.

This clonotype was observed a handful of times. The chain joins TRBV7-6 to TRBJ2-7; TRBD1 matches at 10 bases. The germline V gene encodes CDR1 SGHVS and CDR2 FNYEAQ. Trimming cost V 5 bases and J 4 bases; bases outside gene matches: 8. The CDR3 loop spans 15 amino acids. The CDR3 sequence: CASSPGGTGAYEQYF. The CDR3 DNA is TGTGCCAGCAGCCCAGGAGGGACAGGGGCTTACGAGCAGTACTTC. Together with reference TRBV7-6 and TRBJ2-7, the CDR3 gives the full variable domain: GAGVSQSPRYKVTKRGQDVALRCDPISGHVSLYWYRQALGQGPEFLTYFNYEAQQDKSGLPNDRFSAERPEGSISTLTIQRTEQRDSAMYRCASSPGGTGAYEQYFGPGTRLTVT.

This clonotype has ten or more counts. This chain uses TRBV12-3 or TRBV12-4 with TRBJ1-3, with D unresolved. CDR3 length: 14 residues. The V and J ends lost 1 base and 5 bases respectively, with 9 bases between them. CDR3 nucleotides: TGTGCCAGCAGTTTAGTGAGGGATAGAAACACCATATATTTT. Translation: CASSLVRDRNTIYF.

This clonotype was seen at least ten times. The CDR3 loop is CASSVSGSYNEQFF. CDR3 nucleotides: TGTGCCAGCAGTGTAAGCGGCTCCTACAATGAGCAGTTCTTC. The rearrangement uses TRBV2 and TRBJ2-1; D perhaps matches TRBD2 (5 bases). The V gene's germline CDR1 is SNHLY and CDR2 FYNNEI. Trimming stripped 4 bases from V and 0 bases from J, with 7 bases between. There are 14 residues in the CDR3.

V is TRBV11-3 and J is TRBJ2-5; no firm D call. V was cut by 8 bases and J by 5 bases, with 12 bases left in between. The germline V gene encodes CDR1 SGHNT and CDR2 YENEEA. CDR3 length: 12 residues. The CDR3 sequence is CASGSFGETQYF. The CDR3 DNA is TGTGCCAGCGGCTCCTTTGGGGAGACCCAGTACTTC.

This clonotype was seen at least ten times. The rearrangement joins TRBV24-1 to TRBJ1-1, with D tentatively TRBD1 (6 bases). The V and J ends lost 9 bases and 0 bases respectively, with 16 bases between them. Germline CDR1 reads KGHDR; CDR2 reads SFDVKD. The length of the CDR3 is 15 residues. The DNA for the CDR3 is TGTGCCACCCCAGAGGGGGGCAGAATGAACACTGAAGCTTTCTTT. This encodes CATPEGGRMNTEAFF.

This clonotype was seen at least ten times. The chain carries TRBV19 and TRBJ1-1, with D possibly being TRBD1 (5 bases). Germline CDR1 and CDR2: LNHDA and SQIVND (reference sequence). V gave up 0 bases and J gave up 0 bases, with 11 bases separating them. The CDR3 covers 16 residues. This chain's CDR3 is CASSIDPAGLNTEAFF. In nucleotides, the CDR3 is TGTGCCAGTAGTATAGATCCCGCAGGGCTGAACACTGAAGCTTTCTTT.

This clonotype was observed at least ten times. The rearrangement joins TRBV19 to TRBJ2-5; D gene uncertain. V was pared by 5 bases and J by 5 bases, with 12 bases between. There are 13 residues in the CDR3. Per germline, CDR1 LNHDA and CDR2 SQIVND (reference sequence). This chain's CDR3 is CASSYNEAETQYF. For the CDR3, the DNA is TGTGCCAGTAGTTATAACGAGGCGGAGACCCAGTACTTC.

This clonotype has only a few counts. This may stem from a read error, because a much larger clone lies one nucleotide away. The chain joins TRBV11-3 to TRBJ2-7; maybe TRBD1 (6 bases). The ends were cut back, 4 bases at V and 0 bases at J, with 16 bases in the middle. This CDR3 is 16 amino acids long. Germline V CDR1 and CDR2: SGHNT, YENEEA. CDR3 in amino acids: CASSYPSQGSSYEQYF. The CDR3 nucleotides are TGTGCCAGCAGCTACCCCTCACAGGGTTCCTCCTACGAGCAGTACTTC. Looking up the rest from reference TRBV11-3 and TRBJ2-7 gives the full variable domain: EAGVVQSPRYKIIEKKQPVAFWCNPISGHNTLYWYLQNLGQGPELLIRYENEEAVDDSQLPKDRFSAERLKGVDSTLKIQPAELGDSAVYLCASSYPSQGSSYEQYFGPGTRLTVT.

This clonotype was seen repeatedly, ten times or more. This chain links TRBV12-3 or TRBV12-4 with TRBJ1-1, with a tentative D call TRBD1 (5 bases). The CDR3 covers 14 residues. V gave up 8 bases and J gave up 1 base, with 14 bases separating them. As DNA, the CDR3 is TGTGCCAGCTGTTCCGGGGCAGCGAACACTGAAGCTTTCTTT. Translating it yields CASCSGAANTEAFF.

V and J are TRBV6-1 and TRBJ2-1, with D perhaps matching TRBD1 (5 bases). Trimming took off 6 bases at V and 0 bases at J, with 18 bases between the two ends. The V gene's germline CDR1 is MNHNS and CDR2 SASEGT. The CDR3 is made up of 17 amino acids. The CDR3 sequence: CASSPSIRRGSYNEQFF. CDR3 nucleotides: TGTGCCAGCAGCCCGTCCATTCGTAGGGGCTCCTACAATGAGCAGTTCTTC.

This clonotype was recorded many times. The chain combines TRBV3-1 with TRBJ2-3, with TRBD2 as a possible D gene (5 bases). The germline CDR1 and CDR2 sequences are LGHDT and YNNKEL (reference sequence). The CDR3 has 15 residues. V dropped 1 base and J dropped 5 bases, with 13 bases sitting between them. CDR3 amino acids: CASSQALETRDTQYF. Written as DNA, the CDR3 is TGTGCCAGCAGCCAAGCACTAGAAACAAGAGATACGCAGTATTTT.

The chain couples TRBV18 to TRBJ1-5; TRBD1 might be the D (6 bases). This CDR3 contains 18 residues. With 2 bases removed from V and 2 bases from J, the gap between germline ends came to 19 bases. CDR1 is KGHSH, CDR2 LQKENI, per germline. For the CDR3, the DNA is TGTGCCAGCTCACCAATTCAGGACAGCACTTTAGGCAATCAGCCCCAGCATTTT. Translation: CASSPIQDSTLGNQPQHF. The full variable domain, with the rest looked up from reference TRBV18 and TRBJ1-5, is NAGVMQNPRHLVRRRGQEARLRCSPMKGHSHVYWYRQLPEEGLKFMVYLQKENIIDESGMPKERFSAEFPKEGPSILRIQQVVRGDSAAYFCASSPIQDSTLGNQPQHFGDGTRLSIL.

This clonotype was counted at least ten times. The chain links TRBV3-1 to TRBJ2-2; either TRBD1 or TRBD2 may supply D (5 bases each). CDR1 is LGHDT, CDR2 YNNKEL, per germline (reference sequence). This CDR3 is built from 17 residues. Trimming pared 4 bases from V and 5 bases from J, leaving 20 bases between. The CDR3, as DNA: TGTGCCAGCAGCCTGGCGGGTAGGGGATTTGGTACCGGGGAGCTGTTTTTT. Its translation is CASSLAGRGFGTGELFF. Filled out from reference TRBV3-1 and TRBJ2-2, the complete variable domain reads DTAVSQTPKYLVTQMGNDKSIKCEQNLGHDTMYWYKQDSKKFLKIMFSYNNKELIINETVPNRFSPKSPDKAHLNLHINSLELGDSAVYFCASSLAGRGFGTGELFFGEGSRLTVL.

The V and J genes are TRBV19 and TRBJ1-2, with 9 bases identical to TRBD1. Germline V lookup: CDR1 LNHDA, CDR2 SQIVND (reference sequence). This CDR3 contains 15 residues. Trimming took 5 bases from V and 6 from J; bases not matched to a gene: 10. In DNA, the CDR3 is TGTGCCAGTAGTCCCCTAACGGGACAGGGCGATGGCTACACCTTC. Translation: CASSPLTGQGDGYTF.

This clonotype came up many times. The chain has TRBV11-2 and TRBJ1-5; a possible D gene is TRBD1 (5 bases). This CDR3 contains 15 residues. With 1 base removed from V and 6 bases from J, the gap between germline ends came to 13 bases. Germline V gene lookup returns CDR1 SGHAT and CDR2 FQNNGV. CDR3 sequence reads: CASSLVGSRGQPQHF. Written as DNA, the CDR3 is TGTGCCAGCAGCTTAGTGGGGTCGAGGGGTCAGCCCCAGCATTTT.

This clonotype was counted ten times or more. The chain combines TRBV6-6 with TRBJ1-3; a weak D match, TRBD1 (5 bases). V was pared by 0 bases and J by 0 bases, with 12 bases between. This CDR3 is built from 17 residues. Germline V CDR1 and CDR2: MNHNY, SVGAGI (reference sequence). The CDR3 spells CASSYSNGGPSGNTIYF. CDR3 nucleotides: TGTGCCAGCAGTTACTCGAACGGGGGTCCCTCTGGAAACACCATATATTTT.

J is TRBJ1-5 and V is TRBV19; weak D call: TRBD1 (5 bases). This CDR3 has 15 amino acids. The germline V gene encodes CDR1 LNHDA and CDR2 SQIVND (reference sequence). V gave up 1 base and J gave up 1 base, with 8 bases separating them. The CDR3 region has the DNA TGTGCCAGTAGTATAGTGCGGGACAGCAATCAGCCCCAGCATTTT. It encodes CASSIVRDSNQPQHF.

This chain connects TRBV4-1 to TRBJ1-5; unclear D gene. The CDR3 runs to 16 residues. Trimming removed 0 bases from V and 3 bases from J, with 12 bases in between. Germline V gene sequence: CDR1 MGHRA, CDR2 YSYEKL. CDR3 nucleotides: TGCGCCAGCAGCCAAGAGGTGAGGTTGGACAATCAGCCCCAGCATTTT. Amino acid sequence: CASSQEVRLDNQPQHF.

In its sample, this clonotype was seen a few times. The chain carries TRBV7-9 and TRBJ1-2; 7 bases are a match to TRBD1. The CDR3 has 15 residues. V dropped 5 bases and J dropped 4; count of bases not matched to a gene: 10. Germline V gives CDR1 SEHNR, CDR2 FQNEAQ (reference sequence). This CDR3 reads CASSLTGETGYGYTF. The CDR3 DNA reads as TGTGCCAGCAGCCTCACAGGGGAAACGGGCTATGGCTACACCTTC. Full variable domain (remainder filled in from reference TRBV7-9 and TRBJ1-2): DTGVSQNPRHKITKRGQNVTFRCDPISEHNRLYWYRQTLGQGPEFLTYFQNEAQLEKSRLLSDRFSAERPKGSFSTLEIQRTEQGDSAMYLCASSLTGETGYGYTFGSGTRLTVV.

J is TRBJ1-2 and V is TRBV14, with D unresolved. CDR3 size: 16 residues. Germline V gene lookup returns CDR1 SGHDN and CDR2 FVKESK. The germline V and J ends were trimmed by 0 bases and 8 bases, with 19 bases remaining between them. The CDR3, as DNA: TGTGCCAGCAGCCAAGATCTGTCCGCGGGCCCCCAAGGCTACACCTTC. This translates into CASSQDLSAGPQGYTF.

This clonotype showed up many times. The gene calls are TRBV2 and TRBJ2-7, with D perhaps matching TRBD1 or TRBD2 (5 bases each). Germline V lookup: CDR1 SNHLY, CDR2 FYNNEI. V was clipped by 6 bases and J by 3 bases, with 12 bases between them. This CDR3 spans 13 amino acids. This CDR3 reads CASRSGTDYEQYF. CDR3 DNA sequence: TGTGCCAGCAGGTCGGGGACCGACTACGAGCAGTACTTC. The whole variable domain, filled in from reference TRBV2 and TRBJ2-7, reads EPEVTQTPSHQVTQMGQEVILRCVPISNHLYFYWYRQILGQKVEFLVSFYNNEISEKSEIFDDQFSVERPDGSNFTLKIRSTKLEDSAMYFCASRSGTDYEQYFGPGTRLTVT.

This clonotype was recorded at least ten times. The chain uses TRBV3-1 and TRBJ2-3, with 8 bases fitting TRBD2. This CDR3 has 16 residues. The germline gives CDR1 LGHDT, CDR2 YNNKEL (reference sequence). Trimming cost V 2 bases and J 7 bases; bases outside gene matches: 11. The CDR3 sequence is CASSQRGLSGGNTQYF. Here the CDR3 DNA reads TGTGCCAGCAGCCAAAGAGGCCTATCGGGGGGGAATACGCAGTATTTT.

The chain couples TRBV19 to TRBJ2-2, with 9 bases aligning to TRBD2. Germline V gene sequence: CDR1 LNHDA, CDR2 SQIVND (reference sequence). The CDR3 has 18 amino acids. The J segment lost 5 bases and the V segment lost 7 bases, leaving 17 bases of the junction unmatched. CDR3 nucleotides: TGTGCCAGTAATGGCGGGAGGGCCTGGTCTGGATGGACCGGGGAGCTGTTTTTT. Its protein product is CASNGGRAWSGWTGELFF.

This clonotype was counted ten times or more. The V and J genes are TRBV20-1 and TRBJ2-7, with a weak D call TRBD2 (5 bases). The CDR3 runs 15 residues. The V end was cut by 3 bases, the J end by 0 bases, with 15 bases between. Germline values: CDR1 DFQATT, CDR2 SNEGSKA (reference sequence). CDR3 nucleotide sequence: TGCAGTGCTAGGGGTCCAGCGGAGAGCTCCTACGAGCAGTACTTC. Residues: CSARGPAESSYEQYF.

In this sample, this clonotype turned up many times. This chain joins TRBV7-6 and TRBJ2-1, with 7 bases fitting TRBD2. The CDR3 extends over 17 amino acids. Germline CDR1 and CDR2: SGHVS and FNYEAQ. V shed 5 bases and J 8 bases; nucleotides not matched to a gene: 18. The CDR3 nucleotides read TGTGCCAGCAGCATCGGCGGGAGACCCAAGCCCGGCGATGAGCAGTTCTTC. Amino acids: CASSIGGRPKPGDEQFF.